These 21 T cell receptor beta chains were sequenced from one sample in a study of T-cell reconstitution after alpha-beta-depleted transplantation in children. As it was prepared, the TCRbeta library received unique molecular identifiers. TCRdb itself ran the PCR reads through MiXCR, one entry per CDR3 protein. In the table there are fewer than 250,000 distinct CDR3 sequences, around a sixth of which are singletons. The sequencing used PBMCs, mostly from graft donor cells, collected 360 days after TCRalphabeta/CD19-depleted stem cell transplant. These receptors came from a male patient between 2 and 10 years old who had a stem cell transplant for acute lymphoblastic leukemia, so the T cells may come from the graft donor.

This clonotype has ten or more counts. The chain recombines TRBV7-9 with TRBJ2-3, with 7 bases fitting TRBD1. Germline V gene sequence: CDR1 SEHNR, CDR2 FQNEAQ (reference sequence). V shed 2 bases and J 3 bases; nucleotides not matched to a gene: 8. CDR3 length: 16 residues. CDR3 residues: CASSLPTGSGTDTQYF. As DNA, the CDR3 is TGTGCCAGCAGCTTACCGACAGGGTCGGGGACAGATACGCAGTATTTT.

This sequence joins TRBV27 and TRBJ2-1; 7 bases agree with TRBD2. CDR1 and CDR2 (germline): MNHEY, SMNVEV (reference sequence). J was trimmed by 5 bases and V by 0 bases; bases with no gene match: 7. This CDR3 is 16 amino acids long. This chain's CDR3 is CASSLSGGDRHNEQFF. The CDR3 DNA reads TGTGCCAGCAGTTTATCGGGAGGGGACCGACACAATGAGCAGTTCTTC.

V usage is TRBV9 and J usage is TRBJ2-5, with 9 positions matching TRBD1. CDR3 length: 16 residues. Germline V gives CDR1 SGDLS, CDR2 YYNGEE. Trimming removed 3 bases from V and 2 bases from J; junction bases left unmatched: 8. CDR3 amino acids: CASSASTGGVQETQYF. The CDR3 DNA is TGTGCCAGCAGCGCTTCGACAGGGGGGGTACAAGAGACCCAGTACTTC.

Only one count was recorded for this clonotype. The rearrangement uses TRBV5-1 and TRBJ2-2; D might be TRBD2 (5 bases). The CDR3 is 15 amino acids. V was cut by 5 bases and J by 3 bases, with 14 bases left in between. Germline CDR1 and CDR2: SGHRS and YFSETQ. The CDR3 region has the DNA TGCGCCAGCAGTCCCGTGACGAGGGACACCGGGGAGCTGTTTTTT. Translation gives CASSPVTRDTGELFF.

The chain employs TRBV4-3 and TRBJ2-5; 14 bases agree with TRBD2. The junction had 6 bases not matched to a gene; V was cut back by 4 bases and J by 5 bases. This CDR3 spans 16 amino acids. From germline, CDR1 is LGHNA and CDR2 YSLEER. The CDR3 spells CASSRTSGGTRETQYF. CDR3 nucleotide sequence: TGCGCCAGCAGCCGGACTAGCGGGGGGACTCGGGAGACCCAGTACTTC.

The chain employs TRBV12-3 or TRBV12-4 and TRBJ2-3; perhaps TRBD2 as D (6 bases). Trimming shortened V by 6 bases and J by 6 bases, and 13 bases separated the two germline ends. There are 13 residues in the CDR3. The CDR3 protein is CASSREHPDTQYF. The CDR3, as DNA: TGTGCCAGCAGCCGGGAGCATCCCGATACGCAGTATTTT.

This clonotype came up a few times. V usage is TRBV10-3 and J usage is TRBJ2-3; 9 bases align to TRBD1. J gave up 5 bases and V 3 bases, and 9 bases lay outside the gene matches. CDR1 is ENHRY and CDR2 is SYGVKD in the germline V gene. This CDR3 comprises 16 residues. CDR3 amino acids: CAISDRRDREGDTQYF. The CDR3 bases are TGTGCCATCAGTGATCGTCGGGACAGGGAGGGAGATACGCAGTATTTT.

V usage is TRBV20-1 and J usage is TRBJ2-5; TRBD2 aligns across 7 bases. The V segment lost 1 base and the J segment 2 bases; nucleotides outside the gene matches: 4. Germline-derived CDR1 and CDR2 are DFQATT and SNEGSKA (reference sequence). CDR3 length: 14 residues. The CDR3 here is CSARVWDYQETQYF. In DNA form, the CDR3 reads TGCAGTGCTAGAGTCTGGGACTATCAAGAGACCCAGTACTTC.

The DNA of the CDR3 is TGTGCCAGCAGCCAACGGGGGGCTGGCGGGGAGCTGTTTTTT. Protein product: CASSQRGAGGELFF. The chain has TRBV2 and TRBJ2-2; tentatively, D is TRBD2 (7 bases). Germline CDR1 is SNHLY and CDR2 is FYNNEI. Deletions cut 6 bases from V and 7 bases from J, with 15 bases between. CDR3 size: 14 residues.

The V call is TRBV7-2, the J call TRBJ2-1; TRBD2 agrees at 11 bases. J was trimmed by 8 bases and V by 4 bases; bases with no gene match: 13. The CDR3 has 17 amino acids. Germline V lookup: CDR1 SGHTA, CDR2 FQGNSA. This chain's CDR3 is CASSSIPGLAEIYEQFF. CDR3 nucleotide sequence: TGTGCCAGCAGCTCCATTCCGGGACTAGCGGAGATCTATGAGCAGTTCTTC.

This clonotype was seen at least ten times. The chain carries TRBV7-3 and TRBJ2-2; D is perhaps TRBD2 (5 bases). The CDR3 loop spans 18 amino acids. Germline V gene lookup returns CDR1 SGHTA and CDR2 FQGTGA. The V and J ends lost 3 bases and 0 bases respectively, with 17 bases between them. The CDR3 reads CASSFFLPLGPNTGELFF. CDR3 bases: TGTGCCAGCAGCTTCTTCCTTCCACTAGGACCGAACACCGGGGAGCTGTTTTTT.

This clonotype has more than one count but fewer than ten. The chain uses TRBV2 and TRBJ2-1, with 12 bases identical to TRBD2. V gave up 3 bases and J gave up 5 bases; unmatched junction bases: 17. Per the germline V gene, CDR1 is SNHLY and CDR2 is FYNNEI. The CDR3 spans 20 residues. The CDR3 DNA sequence: TGTGCCAGCAGTGATCCTGAAAGTATGACTAGCGGGAGTATCAACAATGAGCAGTTCTTC. This encodes CASSDPESMTSGSINNEQFF.

This sequence joins TRBV20-1 and TRBJ2-3, with D tentatively TRBD2 (5 bases). V was pared by 4 bases and J by 0 bases, with 14 bases between. This CDR3 contains 15 residues. From germline, CDR1 is DFQATT and CDR2 SNEGSKA (reference sequence). In nucleotides, the CDR3 is TGCAGTGCTACGAAACCGGGATCAAGCACAGATACGCAGTATTTT. Its translation: CSATKPGSSTDTQYF.

The chain carries TRBV20-1 and TRBJ1-5, with 9 bases lining up with TRBD1. CDR3 size: 14 residues. V lost 3 bases, J lost 5 bases, and 5 bases stayed unmatched. Per the germline V gene, CDR1 is DFQATT and CDR2 is SNEGSKA (reference sequence). In DNA, the CDR3 is TGCAGTGCTAGGACCGGGACAGGGTATCAGCCCCAGCATTTT. This codes for CSARTGTGYQPQHF.

This clonotype has just a few counts. This chain joins TRBV4-3 and TRBJ2-3; 11 bases line up with TRBD2. The trim removed 3 bases at V and 3 bases at J, leaving 11 bases unmatched. CDR1 is LGHNA and CDR2 is YSLEER in the germline V gene. The CDR3 loop spans 18 amino acids. CDR3 DNA sequence: TGCGCCAGCAGCCAGAGTAGCGGGGGGGCGTATATTACAGATACGCAGTATTTT. Translation: CASSQSSGGAYITDTQYF.

This clonotype was recorded a few times. The CDR3 here is CASSLRLAGGPTYNEQFF. CDR3 in DNA: TGCGCCAGCAGCTTGAGGCTAGCGGGGGGACCGACCTACAATGAGCAGTTCTTC. V usage is TRBV5-1 and J usage is TRBJ2-1; 11 bases are shared with TRBD2. The germline gives CDR1 SGHRS, CDR2 YFSETQ. V lost 1 base, J lost 2 bases, and 8 bases stayed unmatched. This CDR3 comprises 18 residues.

The CDR3 sequence is CASSLGDLSSYEQYF. The CDR3 nucleotides are TGTGCCAGCAGCTTAGGCGACCTAAGCTCCTACGAGCAGTACTTC. This chain connects TRBV7-9 to TRBJ2-7; no reliable D call. Per germline, CDR1 SEHNR and CDR2 FQNEAQ (reference sequence). This CDR3 spans 15 amino acids. V lost 1 base to trimming and J lost 0 bases, with 10 bases between them. Based on the CDR3 plus reference TRBV7-9 and TRBJ2-7, the full variable domain is DTGVSQNPRHKITKRGQNVTFRCDPISEHNRLYWYRQTLGQGPEFLTYFQNEAQLEKSRLLSDRFSAERPKGSFSTLEIQRTEQGDSAMYLCASSLGDLSSYEQYFGPGTRLTVT.

This chain connects TRBV14 to TRBJ2-5; D gene ambiguous. The germline V gene has CDR1 SGHDN and CDR2 FVKESK. The CDR3 runs 16 residues. The V gene lost 3 bases and the J gene lost 1 base, with 15 bases spanning the gap. CDR3 nucleotides: TGTGCCAGCAGCCACTACAGTACCCTGCTCCAAGAGACCCAGTACTTC. This gives the protein CASSHYSTLLQETQYF.

For the CDR3, the DNA is TGTGCCAGCAGCTTCTCGACAGGATTTAACTATGGCTACACCTTC. Its translation: CASSFSTGFNYGYTF. The chain is built from TRBV7-2 and TRBJ1-2, with D possibly being TRBD1 (6 bases). V was cut by 3 bases and J by 1 base, with 12 bases left in between. CDR3 length: 15 amino acids. Per germline, CDR1 SGHTA and CDR2 FQGNSA.

This clonotype was picked up a small number of times. J is TRBJ1-2 and V is TRBV9; 7 positions agree with TRBD1. The germline V gene has CDR1 SGDLS and CDR2 YYNGEE. CDR3 size: 15 residues. V lost 0 bases to trimming and J lost 5 bases; unmatched junction nucleotides: 7. The CDR3 bases are TGTGCCAGCAGCGTAGAAGCGACAGGGACGTATGGCTACACCTTC. Amino acid sequence: CASSVEATGTYGYTF.

This clonotype was detected only a few times. The DNA for the CDR3 is TGTGCCAGCAGCCCGGGGGGAAGCAATCAGCCCCAGCATTTT. Protein product: CASSPGGSNQPQHF. V is TRBV3-1 and J is TRBJ1-5; possible D gene TRBD1, 5 bases. CDR1 is LGHDT and CDR2 is YNNKEL in the germline V gene (reference sequence). The CDR3 loop spans 14 amino acids. Trimming removed 4 bases at V and 1 base at J, with 8 bases between.